Listed below are T cell receptor beta chains from one sample, sequenced in a study of blood T cell repertoires in COVID-19. Libraries were prepared by immunoSEQ multiplex PCR; TCRdb keeps only in-frame clonotypes and omits some of them. In the table there are roughly 290,000 clones, around 88% of which are singletons. Sequencing was performed on PBMCs or T cells enriched from blood (not recorded which). These receptor sequences come from a woman between 35 and 50 years old who had recovered from COVID-19. Each CDR3 is given with its conserved first and last residue. A D gene is named only where the DNA matches it firmly. Expanded clones get a size class; other rows say once, few or many, or leave the size out.

>.|TRBJ1-5|.|TRBV5-5
TGTGCCAGCAGTTCCCATGGACAAGGCCTGGGAAATCAGCCCCAGCATTTT
CASSSHGQGLGNQPQHF
>TRBD1|TRBJ1-1|.|TRBV18
TGTGCCAGCTCAAGGATACAGGGGAGGAACACTGAAGCTTTCTTT
CASSRIQGRNTEAFF
>TRBD2|TRBJ2-7|.|TRBV7-2
TGTGCCAGCAGCTTAGCCGGGACTAGCGGGGACGAGCAGTACTTC
CASSLAGTSGDEQYF
>.|TRBJ2-7|.|TRBV7-7
TGTGCTAGCAGCGTCAGATTCGTGTGGCACGACTCCTACGAGCAGTACTTC
CASSVRFVWHDSYEQYF
>TRBD1|TRBJ2-1|.|TRBV19
TGTGCCAGTAGTAGGGACAGGGTGTACAATGAGCAGTTCTTC
CASSRDRVYNEQFF
>.|TRBJ2-7|.|TRBV7-2
TGTGCCAGCAGCTTAAACAGGGGTAGCGGAATCATCGCCTACGAGCAGTACTTC
CASSLNRGSGIIAYEQYF
>TRBD1|TRBJ1-6|.|TRBV6-5
TGTGCCACCCGGGGGACAGGGGATTCACCCCTCCACTTT
CATRGTGDSPLHF
>TRBD2|TRBJ2-1|.|TRBV18
TGTGCCAGCTCACGACTAGCGGAGGCAGGTGAGCAGTTCTTC
CASSRLAEAGEQFF
>.|TRBJ1-5|once|TRBV28
TGTGCCTCAAACGGGTTCGGTCAGCCCCAGCATTTT
CASNGFGQPQHF
>.|TRBJ2-1|.|TRBV5-6
TGTGCCAGCATGGCCGATAGCGGCCGCTACTACAATGAGCAGTTCTTC
CASMADSGRYYNEQFF
>TRBD1|TRBJ1-5|.|TRBV28
TGTGCCAGCACCCTAAGCCGACAGGGGAGCAATCAGCCCCAGCATTTT
CASTLSRQGSNQPQHF
>TRBD1|TRBJ1-2|.|TRBV5-1
TGCGCCAGCAGCGACAGGGGGGCGGGCTACACCTTC
CASSDRGAGYTF
>.|TRBJ1-2|.|TRBV27
TGTGCCAGCGGCCGTGGACAAGGATATGGCTACACCTTC
CASGRGQGYGYTF
>TRBD1|TRBJ2-1|once|TRBV6-5
TGTGCCAGCAGTTTCACCGACAGGGGGAATGGCAATGAGCAGTTCTTC
CASSFTDRGNGNEQFF